These T cell receptor beta chains were read from a single sample in a study of cytomegalovirus exposure and HLA in healthy donors. Clones were sequenced by immunoSEQ multiplex PCR, and TCRdb holds only the in-frame ones, with some missing. The table includes about 100,000 clones, about 75% detected once. The sample was PBMCs. These TCRs come from a man in his forties or fifties in good health and CMV-seronegative. The CDR3 runs from the conserved cysteine through the conserved F or W. A D gene is named only where the DNA matches it firmly. The size field is filled for only some rows; it gives once, few, many or a size class.

J | D | size | V | CDR3 | DNA
TRBJ2-2 | - | - | TRBV7-2 | CASSSRQPNTGELFF | TGTGCCAGCAGCTCTAGACAGCCGAACACCGGGGAGCTGTTTTTT
TRBJ2-5 | - | - | TRBV2 | CASKGEETQYF | TGTGCCAGCAAAGGGGAAGAGACCCAGTACTTC
TRBJ1-3 | TRBD1 | - | TRBV5-1 | CASSLLGQGRRGSGNTIYF | TGCGCCAGCAGCTTGTTAGGACAGGGAAGAAGAGGCTCTGGAAACACCATATATTTT
TRBJ1-6 | - | - | TRBV13 | CASSLRQNNSPLHF | TGTGCCAGCAGCCTGAGACAGAATAATTCACCCCTCCACTTT
TRBJ1-1 | TRBD1 | once | TRBV16 | CASSPQGRNTEAFF | TGTGCCAGCAGCCCACAGGGGAGGAACACTGAAGCTTTCTTT
TRBJ1-1 | TRBD1 | many | TRBV6-5 | CASTRDSSNTEAFF | TGTGCCAGCACCAGGGACAGCTCGAACACTGAAGCTTTCTTT
TRBJ2-3 | - | - | TRBV5-1 | CASSYEGGADTQYF | TGCGCCAGCAGCTACGAGGGAGGCGCAGATACGCAGTATTTT
TRBJ2-7 | - | - | TRBV10-2 | CASSGPESYEQYF | TGCGCCAGCAGTGGTCCAGAATCCTACGAGCAGTACTTC
TRBJ2-7 | TRBD1 | - | TRBV5-1 | CASSGGQATYEQYF | TGCGCCAGCAGCGGGGGACAGGCAACCTACGAGCAGTACTTC
TRBJ1-1 | TRBD1 | - | TRBV28 | CASSPRQGANTEAFF | TGTGCCAGCAGCCCCCGACAGGGGGCTAACACTGAAGCTTTCTTT
TRBJ1-1 | - | few | TRBV6-6 | CASFWGEEAFF | TGTGCCAGTTTCTGGGGGGAAGAAGCTTTCTTT
TRBJ2-2 | TRBD2 | - | TRBV7-2 | CASSLGSGSRTGELFF | TGTGCCAGCAGCTTAGGTAGCGGGAGCAGGACCGGGGAGCTGTTTTTT
TRBJ1-2 | TRBD1 | - | TRBV28 | CASSTSGQAWRGYTF | TGTGCCAGCAGCACCTCCGGACAGGCCTGGCGGGGCTACACCTTC
TRBJ2-2 | - | - | TRBV5-1 | CASSGSGRELFF | TGCGCCAGCAGCGGATCCGGGAGGGAGCTGTTTTTT
TRBJ2-2 | TRBD1 | - | TRBV7-9 | CSSRIQGARNTGELFF | TGTTCCAGCAGAATTCAGGGGGCTAGAAACACCGGGGAGCTGTTTTTT
TRBJ1-2 | TRBD1 | - | TRBV4-1 | CASSQTGQAVRYGYTF | TGCGCCAGCAGCCAGACCGGACAGGCCGTTCGCTATGGCTACACCTTC
TRBJ1-4 | - | few | TRBV15 | CATSSPSGRRGEKLFF | TGTGCCACCAGCAGTCCGTCCGGGAGGCGAGGTGAAAAACTGTTTTTT
TRBJ1-2 | TRBD1 | - | TRBV30 | CAWSLQVEGAKIF | TGTGCCTGGAGTTTACAGGTGGAGGGGGCGAAGATATTC
TRBJ1-5 | TRBD1 | once | TRBV6-4 | CASSGQGGGNQPQHF | TGTGCCAGCAGTGGACAGGGGGGAGGCAATCAGCCCCAGCATTTT
TRBJ1-5 | - | - | TRBV15 | CATSREGTGGDQPQHF | TGTGCCACCAGCAGAGAGGGAACGGGGGGTGATCAGCCCCAGCATTTT
TRBJ1-2 | TRBD1 | few | TRBV29-1 | CSVVYTGGGRKGYTF | TGCAGCGTAGTATATACAGGGGGCGGTCGGAAAGGCTACACCTTC
TRBJ2-1 | TRBD1 | - | TRBV4-1 | CASSHTGTGSRNEQFF | TGCGCCAGCAGCCACACCGGGACAGGGAGCCGCAATGAGCAGTTCTTC
TRBJ1-3 | - | - | TRBV29-1 | CSVAVGGGNTIYF | TGCAGCGTTGCTGTGGGGGGAGGAAACACCATATATTTT
TRBJ1-3 | TRBD1 | - | TRBV10-3 | CATGTGDLSGNTIYF | TGTGCCACGGGGACAGGGGACCTCTCTGGAAACACCATATATTTT
TRBJ1-3 | - | - | TRBV6-1 | CASSEKGGNTIYF | TGTGCCAGCAGTGAAAAGGGGGGAAACACCATATATTTT
TRBJ1-2 | TRBD1 | - | TRBV28 | CASSLLTGGGGYTF | TGTGCCAGCAGTTTATTAACAGGGGGCGGTGGCTACACCTTC
TRBJ1-4 | - | few | TRBV5-4 | CASSLSSTVGGEKLFF | TGTGCCAGCAGCTTGAGTAGTACAGTCGGTGGTGAAAAACTGTTTTTT
TRBJ2-1 | TRBD2 | - | TRBV5-6 | CASSPGAGGVREQFF | TGTGCCAGCAGCCCCGGAGCGGGGGGGGTTCGGGAGCAGTTCTTC
TRBJ1-1 | - | few | TRBV9 | CASSVDRRSTEAFF | TGTGCCAGCAGCGTCGACAGGAGGTCCACTGAAGCTTTCTTT
TRBJ2-7 | - | - | TRBV19 | CASSRAPSSEQYF | TGTGCCAGTAGTCGAGCTCCTAGCTCCGAGCAGTACTTC
TRBJ2-7 | - | - | TRBV11-2 | CASSLAGGSYEQYF | TGTGCCAGCAGCTTAGCTGGCGGATCCTACGAGCAGTACTTC
TRBJ2-1 | TRBD2 | - | TRBV11-2 | CASSQLDLAGGFNEQFF | TGTGCCAGCAGCCAACTAGACCTAGCGGGAGGCTTCAATGAGCAGTTCTTC
TRBJ2-2 | TRBD1 | - | TRBV5-1 | CASQTTPTGGTGELFF | TGCGCCAGCCAAACAACCCCGACAGGGGGGACCGGGGAGCTGTTTTTT
TRBJ1-4 | - | - | TRBV28 | CASSPHEKLFF | TGTGCCAGCAGCCCTCATGAAAAACTGTTTTTT
TRBJ1-3 | - | - | TRBV28 | CASSLIQDGNTIYF | TGTGCCAGCAGTTTAATACAGGATGGAAACACCATATATTTT
TRBJ2-2 | TRBD1 | - | TRBV19 | CASSRTGRTGELFF | TGTGCCAGTAGCCGGACAGGGAGGACCGGGGAGCTGTTTTTT
TRBJ1-6 | - | - | TRBV11-1 | CASSLSGYNSPLHF | TGTGCCAGCAGCTTATCCGGGTATAATTCACCCCTCCACTTT
TRBJ1-3 | - | few | TRBV7-2 | CASSLVAGAGNTIYF | TGTGCCAGCAGCTTAGTAGCAGGGGCGGGAAACACCATATATTTT
TRBJ2-6 | TRBD1 | few | TRBV4-1 | CASSQAQGEANVLTF | TGCGCCAGCAGCCAAGCTCAGGGGGAGGCCAACGTCCTGACTTTC
TRBJ2-3 | TRBD2 | - | TRBV29-1 | CSVAGLAGGTDTQYF | TGCAGCGTAGCGGGACTAGCGGGAGGCACAGATACGCAGTATTTT
TRBJ1-1 | - | - | TRBV28 | CASSPTGSGAFF | TGTGCCAGCAGCCCCACAGGGTCCGGAGCTTTCTTT
TRBJ1-2 | - | - | TRBV5-1 | CASSPDTRYGYTF | TGCGCCAGCAGTCCCGACACGCGCTATGGCTACACCTTC
TRBJ1-5 | - | few | TRBV5-1 | CASSLSPRSSDQPQHF | TGCGCCAGCAGCCTATCGCCAAGATCCTCGGATCAGCCCCAGCATTTT
TRBJ2-6 | TRBD1 | - | TRBV7-6 | CASSSRDRGLGANVLTF | TGTGCCAGCAGCTCCCGGGACAGGGGGCTTGGGGCCAACGTCCTGACTTTC
TRBJ2-1 | TRBD2 | - | TRBV5-3 | CAARLAGSRAYNEQFF | TGTGCCGCCCGACTAGCGGGATCGCGCGCCTACAATGAGCAGTTCTTC
TRBJ2-3 | - | - | TRBV4-1 | CASSQPSTDTQYF | TGCGCCAGCAGCCAACCTAGCACAGATACGCAGTATTTT
TRBJ1-6 | - | - | TRBV7-8 | CASSNSPGVLPLHF | TGTGCCAGCAGCAATTCCCCGGGGGTCTTACCCCTCCACTTT
TRBJ2-7 | - | - | TRBV6-1 | CASSDGGARNEQYF | TGTGCCAGCAGTGATGGGGGCGCCCGGAACGAGCAGTACTTC
TRBJ1-1 | - | - | TRBV9 | CASSVAGGSNTEAFF | TGTGCCAGCAGCGTAGCGGGGGGCAGCAACACTGAAGCTTTCTTT
TRBJ2-7 | - | - | TRBV5-1 | CASRKAQGSSYEQYF | TGCGCCAGCCGCAAGGCGCAGGGAAGCTCCTACGAGCAGTACTTC
TRBJ2-3 | - | few | TRBV9 | CASSAQTGTSTDTQYF | TGTGCCAGCAGCGCCCAGACAGGTACTAGCACAGATACGCAGTATTTT